This entry concerns a single TCR beta chain. How the authors handled the data: Reference gene primers were amplified, and this amplification served to estimate nucleated cell counts. The protocol was immunoSEQ multiplex PCR, while the TCRdb copy is restricted to in-frame clones and leaves out a portion. That table gives V, J and clone size, and the DNA gave D and trimming. The sample consists of roughly 240,000 clones, approximately 85% of them appearing once. The CDR3 is made up of 16 amino acids. In germline, CDR1 is ENHRY, CDR2 SYGVKD. The V end was cut by 3 bases, the J end by 3 bases, with 15 bases between. The record originates from a study of blood T cell repertoires in COVID-19. At the level of the study: Donors in the United States, Italy and Spain gave samples during acute or convalescent COVID-19. In each case, the material was cDNA or gDNA derived from T cells, B-cell-depleted T cells, or PBMCs.

Patients of the Seattle cohort, enrolled during active infection, were followed longitudinally. The chain combines TRBV10-3 with TRBJ2-4; D remains unclear. The sequence derives from a woman aged 80 or older with COVID-19, enrolled during active disease. The source material was peripheral blood. CDR3 nucleotide sequence: TGTGCCATCAGTGATTCGGGTGGCGGTGACAAAAACATTCAGTACTTC. It codes for CAISDSGGGDKNIQYF.